The rows below give T cell receptor beta chains drawn from one sample of a study of control samples from healthy donors and cancer patients. Only in-frame clones appear in the TCRdb table, and some are missing; sequencing was by immunoSEQ multiplex PCR. The sample lists about 170,000 clones; about 87% were seen once. Sequencing was carried out using blood. The receptor source for this set is a man between 25 and 39 years old in good health. Both conserved end residues are part of each CDR3. The D gene is left open where the match is weak. Clone size is given for some rows only: seen once, a few or many times, or a class if the clone is expanded.

len: 16
d_gene: .
j_gene: TRBJ2-7
v_gene: TRBV27
abundance: once
CDR3aa: CASSFLRDRGRYRQYF
CDR3nt: TGTGCCAGCAGTTTCCTTCGCGACCGGGGCCGATATCGGCAGTACTTC

len: 16
d_gene: TRBD1
j_gene: TRBJ2-2
v_gene: TRBV7-9
abundance: .
CDR3aa: CASSPPDRGGTGELFF
CDR3nt: TGTGCCAGCAGCCCTCCGGACAGGGGAGGGACCGGGGAGCTGTTTTTT

len: 18
d_gene: TRBD2
j_gene: TRBJ2-1
v_gene: TRBV7-6
abundance: .
CDR3aa: CASSLVLAGGLSYNEQFF
CDR3nt: TGTGCCAGCAGCTTAGTGCTAGCGGGGGGCCTATCCTACAATGAGCAGTTCTTC

len: 13
d_gene: .
j_gene: TRBJ1-1
v_gene: TRBV29-1
abundance: .
CDR3aa: CSASLFGSAEAFF
CDR3nt: TGCAGCGCCTCGTTATTTGGGAGTGCTGAAGCTTTCTTT

len: 15
d_gene: .
j_gene: TRBJ1-1
v_gene: TRBV27
abundance: .
CDR3aa: CASSSGRLTATEAFF
CDR3nt: TGTGCCAGCAGTTCCGGACGACTGACGGCCACTGAAGCTTTCTTT

len: 13
d_gene: .
j_gene: TRBJ1-2
v_gene: TRBV18
abundance: .
CDR3aa: CASSDLHGDGYTF
CDR3nt: TGTGCCAGCTCAGACCTCCACGGGGATGGCTACACCTTC

len: 14
d_gene: TRBD1
j_gene: TRBJ2-7
v_gene: TRBV11-3
abundance: .
CDR3aa: CASSSRDRDYEQYF
CDR3nt: TGTGCCAGCAGCTCCCGGGACAGGGACTACGAGCAGTACTTC

len: 12
d_gene: .
j_gene: TRBJ1-1
v_gene: TRBV5-6
abundance: .
CDR3aa: CASSVQGTEAFF
CDR3nt: TGTGCCAGCAGCGTGCAGGGGACTGAAGCTTTCTTT

len: 18
d_gene: .
j_gene: TRBJ1-5
v_gene: TRBV28
abundance: .
CDR3aa: CASSPPYGLRGPNQPQHF
CDR3nt: TGTGCCAGCAGTCCTCCATATGGATTGCGGGGCCCGAATCAGCCCCAGCATTTT

len: 14
d_gene: .
j_gene: TRBJ1-2
v_gene: TRBV19
abundance: .
CDR3aa: CASSIASPYYGYTF
CDR3nt: TGTGCCAGTAGTATCGCCAGCCCCTACTATGGCTACACCTTC

len: 13
d_gene: .
j_gene: TRBJ1-5
v_gene: TRBV12-3/TRBV12-4
abundance: .
CDR3aa: CASSPQGNQPQHF
CDR3nt: TGTGCCAGCAGCCCCCAGGGCAATCAGCCCCAGCATTTT

len: 13
d_gene: .
j_gene: TRBJ1-2
v_gene: TRBV6-5
abundance: .
CDR3aa: CASSYSGGLGYTF
CDR3nt: TGTGCCAGCAGTTACTCAGGGGGGCTTGGCTACACCTTC

len: 15
d_gene: TRBD1
j_gene: TRBJ2-5
v_gene: TRBV3-1/TRBV3-2
abundance: few
CDR3aa: CASSLGQGIWETQYF
CDR3nt: TGTGCCAGCAGCCTCGGACAGGGGATTTGGGAGACCCAGTACTTC

len: 14
d_gene: .
j_gene: TRBJ1-6
v_gene: TRBV19
abundance: .
CDR3aa: CASSMVREKSPLHF
CDR3nt: TGTGCCAGTAGTATGGTAAGAGAGAAGTCACCCCTCCACTTT

len: 12
d_gene: .
j_gene: TRBJ2-5
v_gene: TRBV6-2/TRBV6-3
abundance: .
CDR3aa: CASSYSRETQYF
CDR3nt: TGTGCCAGCAGTTACTCGAGAGAGACCCAGTACTTC